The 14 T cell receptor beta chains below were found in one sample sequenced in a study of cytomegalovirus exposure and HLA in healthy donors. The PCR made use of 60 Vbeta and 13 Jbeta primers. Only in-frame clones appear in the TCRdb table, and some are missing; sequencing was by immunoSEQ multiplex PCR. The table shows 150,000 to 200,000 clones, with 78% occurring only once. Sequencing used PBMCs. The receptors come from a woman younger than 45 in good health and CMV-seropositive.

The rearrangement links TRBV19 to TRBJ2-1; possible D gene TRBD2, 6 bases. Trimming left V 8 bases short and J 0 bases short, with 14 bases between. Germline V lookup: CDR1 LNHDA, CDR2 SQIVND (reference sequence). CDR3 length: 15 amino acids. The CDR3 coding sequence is TGTGCCAGTCAGCGGGTCTTGAGCTCCTACAATGAGCAGTTCTTC. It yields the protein CASQRVLSSYNEQFF.

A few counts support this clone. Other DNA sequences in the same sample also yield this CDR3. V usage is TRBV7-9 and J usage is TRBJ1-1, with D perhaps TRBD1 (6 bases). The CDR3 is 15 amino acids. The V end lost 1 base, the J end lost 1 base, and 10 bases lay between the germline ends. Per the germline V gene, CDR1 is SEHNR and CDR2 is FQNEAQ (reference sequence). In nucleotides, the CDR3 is TGTGCCAGCAGCTTAGAGACAGGCCGGAACACTGAAGCTTTCTTT. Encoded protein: CASSLETGRNTEAFF.

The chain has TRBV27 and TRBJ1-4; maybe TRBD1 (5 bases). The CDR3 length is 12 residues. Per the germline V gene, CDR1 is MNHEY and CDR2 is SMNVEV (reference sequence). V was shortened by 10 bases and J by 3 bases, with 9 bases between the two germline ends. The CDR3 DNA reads TGTGCCACAGGGTGGTCTAATGAAAAACTGTTTTTT. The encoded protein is CATGWSNEKLFF.

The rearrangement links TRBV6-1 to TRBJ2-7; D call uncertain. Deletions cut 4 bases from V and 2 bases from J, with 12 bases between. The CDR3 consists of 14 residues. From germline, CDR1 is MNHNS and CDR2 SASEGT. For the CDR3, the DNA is TGTGCCAGCAGTGTGTCTACTAATACCTACGAGCAGTACTTC. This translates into CASSVSTNTYEQYF.

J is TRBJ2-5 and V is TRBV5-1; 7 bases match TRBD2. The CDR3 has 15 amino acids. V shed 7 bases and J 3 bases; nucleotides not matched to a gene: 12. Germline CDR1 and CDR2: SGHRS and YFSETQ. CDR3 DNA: TGCGCCAGCGGCCTATATGGACTAGTGAAAGAGACCCAGTACTTC. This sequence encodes CASGLYGLVKETQYF. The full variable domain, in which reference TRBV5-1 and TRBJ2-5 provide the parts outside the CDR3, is KAGVTQTPRYLIKTRGQQVTLSCSPISGHRSVSWYQQTPGQGLQFLFEYFSETQRNKGNFPGRFSGRQFSNSRSEMNVSTLELGDSALYLCASGLYGLVKETQYFGPGTRLLVL.

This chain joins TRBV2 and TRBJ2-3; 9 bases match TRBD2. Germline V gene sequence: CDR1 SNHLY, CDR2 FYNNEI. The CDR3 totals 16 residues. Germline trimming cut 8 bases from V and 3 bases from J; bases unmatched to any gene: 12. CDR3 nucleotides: TGTGCCAGCCGCCTTCGAGCGGGGGGTTTTACAGATACGCAGTATTTT. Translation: CASRLRAGGFTDTQYF.

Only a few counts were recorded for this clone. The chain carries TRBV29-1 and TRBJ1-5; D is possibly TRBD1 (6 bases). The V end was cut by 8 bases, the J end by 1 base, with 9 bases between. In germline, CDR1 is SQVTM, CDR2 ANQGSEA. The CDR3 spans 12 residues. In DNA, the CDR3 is TGCAGCATTGGGACAAGCAATCAGCCCCAGCATTTT. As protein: CSIGTSNQPQHF.

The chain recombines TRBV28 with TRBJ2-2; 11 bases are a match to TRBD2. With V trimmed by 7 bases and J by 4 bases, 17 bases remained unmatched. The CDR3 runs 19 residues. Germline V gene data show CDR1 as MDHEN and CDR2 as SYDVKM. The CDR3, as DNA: TGTGCCAGCAAATTTAGCGGGAGGGTTTTTACGGGTGCCACCGGGGAGCTGTTTTTT. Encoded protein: CASKFSGRVFTGATGELFF.

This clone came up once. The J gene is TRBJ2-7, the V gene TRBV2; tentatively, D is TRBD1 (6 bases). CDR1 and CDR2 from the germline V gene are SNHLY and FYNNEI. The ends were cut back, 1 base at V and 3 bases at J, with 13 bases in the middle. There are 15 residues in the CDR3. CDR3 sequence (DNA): TGTGCCAGCAGTGAAGGACAGGCCCGAGGCTACGAGCAGTACTTC. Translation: CASSEGQARGYEQYF.

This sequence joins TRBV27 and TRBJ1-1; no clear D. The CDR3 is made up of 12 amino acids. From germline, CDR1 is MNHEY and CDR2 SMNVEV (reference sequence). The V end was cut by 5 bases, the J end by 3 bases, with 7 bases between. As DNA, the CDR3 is TGTGCCAGCAGTGGCGGGTACACTGAAGCTTTCTTT. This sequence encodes CASSGGYTEAFF.

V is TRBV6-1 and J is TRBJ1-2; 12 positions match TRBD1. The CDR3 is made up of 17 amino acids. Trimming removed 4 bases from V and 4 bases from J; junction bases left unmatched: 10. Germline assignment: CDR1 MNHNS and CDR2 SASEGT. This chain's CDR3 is CASSGRDRGRRAYGYTF. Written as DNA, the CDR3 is TGTGCCAGCAGTGGCCGGGACAGGGGGCGCAGGGCCTATGGCTACACCTTC.

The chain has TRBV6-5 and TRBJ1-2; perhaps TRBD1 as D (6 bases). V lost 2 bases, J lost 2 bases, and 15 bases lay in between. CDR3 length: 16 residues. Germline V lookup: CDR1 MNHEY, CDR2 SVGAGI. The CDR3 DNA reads TGTGCCAGCAGTTACACGCTAGTAGACAGGAACTATGGCTACACCTTC. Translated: CASSYTLVDRNYGYTF.

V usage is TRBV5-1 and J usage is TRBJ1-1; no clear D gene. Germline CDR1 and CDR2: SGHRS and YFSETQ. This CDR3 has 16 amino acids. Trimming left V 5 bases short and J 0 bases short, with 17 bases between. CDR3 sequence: CASRGLGGGMNTEAFF. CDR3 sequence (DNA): TGCGCCAGCAGAGGATTGGGCGGAGGTATGAACACTGAAGCTTTCTTT. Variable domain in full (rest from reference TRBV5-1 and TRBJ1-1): KAGVTQTPRYLIKTRGQQVTLSCSPISGHRSVSWYQQTPGQGLQFLFEYFSETQRNKGNFPGRFSGRQFSNSRSEMNVSTLELGDSALYLCASRGLGGGMNTEAFFGQGTRLTVV.

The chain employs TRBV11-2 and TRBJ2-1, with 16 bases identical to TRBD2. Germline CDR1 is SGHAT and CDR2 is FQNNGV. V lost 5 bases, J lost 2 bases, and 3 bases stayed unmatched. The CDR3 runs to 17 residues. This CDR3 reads CASSPGTSGGAYNEQFF. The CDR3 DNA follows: TGTGCCAGCAGCCCGGGGACTAGCGGGGGGGCCTACAATGAGCAGTTCTTC.